The source of this T cell receptor beta chain is a study of cytotoxic CD8 clonotypes in ibrutinib-treated CLL. Study results and caveats: On treatment, the uncommon public clonotypes contracted or remained stable.

In regard to this clone: What it binds is unknown.

The germline V gene has CDR1 SGHNT and CDR2 YENEEA. The CDR3 loop spans 15 amino acids. Trimming took 5 bases from V and 0 from J, leaving 11 bases between them. Sequencing used immunoSEQ multiplex PCR; TCRdb keeps in-frame clones, though not all of them. The table lists about 140,000 clones, about 72% of them singletons, with about 27% in the top ten. The clonotype originates from a human donor with chronic lymphocytic leukemia. The sequences come from PBMCs, collected after 12 months of ibrutinib treatment. The V and J genes are TRBV11-3 and TRBJ2-1, with a possible D match to TRBD1 (6 bases). Written as DNA, the CDR3 is TGTGCCAGCAGCCTCACAGGGAACTCCTACAATGAGCAGTTCTTC. It encodes CASSLTGNSYNEQFF. The full variable domain, with the rest looked up from reference TRBV11-3 and TRBJ2-1, is EAGVVQSPRYKIIEKKQPVAFWCNPISGHNTLYWYLQNLGQGPELLIRYENEEAVDDSQLPKDRFSAERLKGVDSTLKIQPAELGDSAVYLCASSLTGNSYNEQFFGPGTRLTVL.